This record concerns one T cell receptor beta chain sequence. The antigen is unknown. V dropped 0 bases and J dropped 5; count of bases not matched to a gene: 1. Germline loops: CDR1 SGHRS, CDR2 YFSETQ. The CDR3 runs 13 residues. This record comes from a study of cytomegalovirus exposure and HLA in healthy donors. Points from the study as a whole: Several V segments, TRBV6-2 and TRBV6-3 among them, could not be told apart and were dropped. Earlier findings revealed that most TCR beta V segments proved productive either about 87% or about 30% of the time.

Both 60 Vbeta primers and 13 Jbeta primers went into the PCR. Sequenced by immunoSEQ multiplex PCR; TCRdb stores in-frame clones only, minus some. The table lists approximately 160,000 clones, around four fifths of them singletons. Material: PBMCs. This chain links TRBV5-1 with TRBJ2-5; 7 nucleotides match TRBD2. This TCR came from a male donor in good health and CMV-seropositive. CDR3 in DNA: TGCGCCAGCAGCTTGGTGGGGGGGGAGACCCAGTACTTC. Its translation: CASSLVGGETQYF. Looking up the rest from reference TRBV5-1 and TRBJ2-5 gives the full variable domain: KAGVTQTPRYLIKTRGQQVTLSCSPISGHRSVSWYQQTPGQGLQFLFEYFSETQRNKGNFPGRFSGRQFSNSRSEMNVSTLELGDSALYLCASSLVGGETQYFGPGTRLLVL.